The rows below give T cell receptor beta chains drawn from one sample of a study of a mutant IDH1 vaccine in newly diagnosed glioma. Produced via immunoSEQ multiplex PCR; TCRdb's table is partial and in-frame only. The sample shows around 62,000 clones, around 89% of them seen only once. The antigens for these receptors are not known. Sequenced material: PBMCs, taken from a glioma patient whose treatment included an IDH1 peptide vaccine. Receptors were obtained from a man aged 40-50 years with glioma. Both conserved end residues are part of each CDR3. The order of the fields is J gene, V gene, CDR3 protein.

>TRBJ1-6|TRBV10-3
CAISEGSSYNSPLHF
>TRBJ2-1|TRBV28
CASSLGVNEQFF
>TRBJ1-2|TRBV2
CASRTGRSNYGYTF
>TRBJ1-1|TRBV4-2
CASSQESGRDTEAFF
>TRBJ2-5|TRBV9
CASSVDGGTQETQYF
>TRBJ2-5|TRBV28
CASSVKLTGTLMLVQETQYF
>TRBJ1-2|TRBV28
CASSSQGSGYTF
>TRBJ2-1|TRBV10-3
CAISETSGGSYNEQFF
>TRBJ2-7|TRBV4-3
CASSQTVSYEQYF
>TRBJ2-4|TRBV7-3
CASSLAGVSDIQYF
>TRBJ2-5|TRBV11-2
CASSPRGGLKTQYF
>TRBJ1-1|TRBV28
CATQRNTEAFF
>TRBJ1-4|TRBV6-1
CASTRSSSTNEKLFF
>TRBJ1-1|TRBV2
CASSRLSEAFF
>TRBJ1-4|TRBV28
CASSLPGQGGLGEKLFF
>TRBJ1-1|TRBV10-1
CASSDSRQGGNTEAFF
>TRBJ1-1|TRBV18
CASSPTGGGTEAFF
>TRBJ2-1|TRBV7-9
CASSLGQGGYNEQFF
>TRBJ1-1|TRBV6-1
CASSEVGVRGRGWVTEAFF
>TRBJ2-3|TRBV5-1
CASSLGGGPSGDTQYF
>TRBJ2-1|TRBV12-2
CASRPNPLRHLGSGNEQFF
>.|TRBV5-1
CASSPGTGLYEQYF
>TRBJ1-5|TRBV6-5
CASSYSSRGYQPQHF
>TRBJ2-7|TRBV28
CASSLTTASYEQYF
>TRBJ1-2|TRBV28
CASSLVATGGPSWGNGYTF
>TRBJ1-4|TRBV6-6
CASSYSGQEKLFF
>TRBJ1-2|TRBV19
CASIPRAGDGYTF
>TRBJ2-5|TRBV7-9
CASSLALGGEETQYF
>TRBJ2-2|TRBV6-1
CASREGANTGELFF
>TRBJ2-5|TRBV28
CASSPRTQGKRETQYF
>TRBJ2-1|TRBV11-2
CASSLAGIYNEQFF
>TRBJ2-1|TRBV11-3
CASSSAESSYNEQFF
>TRBJ2-2|TRBV6-1
CASSRDRGIGELFF
>TRBJ2-1|TRBV7-9
CASSHVIGLEHNEQFF
>TRBJ1-3|TRBV6-1
CASRDQWVRDTIYF
>TRBJ2-3|TRBV5-1
CASSLARLAGGLGDTQYF
>TRBJ2-5|TRBV7-9
CASSRPGTSGPRGQYF